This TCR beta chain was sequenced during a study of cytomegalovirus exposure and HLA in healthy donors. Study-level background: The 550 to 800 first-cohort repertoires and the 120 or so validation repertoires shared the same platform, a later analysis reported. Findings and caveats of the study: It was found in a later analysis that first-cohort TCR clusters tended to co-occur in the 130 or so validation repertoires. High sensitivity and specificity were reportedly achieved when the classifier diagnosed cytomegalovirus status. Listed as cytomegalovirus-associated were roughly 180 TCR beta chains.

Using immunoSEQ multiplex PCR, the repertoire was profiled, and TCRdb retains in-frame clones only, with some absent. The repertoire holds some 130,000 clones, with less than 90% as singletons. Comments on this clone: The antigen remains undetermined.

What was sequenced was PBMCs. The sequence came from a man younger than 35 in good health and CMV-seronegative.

The CDR3 is CASSSGQGTYNEQFF. DNA of the CDR3: TGTGCCAGCAGTTCGGGACAGGGAACCTACAATGAGCAGTTCTTC. J is TRBJ2-1 and V is TRBV28; 9 nucleotides align to TRBD1. This CDR3 is built from 15 residues. The germline V gene encodes CDR1 MDHEN and CDR2 SYDVKM. The V gene end was trimmed by 4 bases and the J gene end by 2 bases; junction bases not matched to a gene: 3.